This is a list of T cell receptor beta chains from one sample in a study of cytomegalovirus exposure and HLA in healthy donors. Clones were read by immunoSEQ multiplex PCR, and TCRdb kept only the in-frame ones, dropping some. The sample holds about 150,000 clones, about 68% seen once. The material sequenced was PBMCs. These receptors originate from a man aged 18 to 29 in good health and CMV-seronegative. The CDR3 runs from the conserved cysteine through the conserved F or W. The D gene is left open where the match is weak. Some rows mark clone size as missing; the rest say once, few, many or name a class of expanded clone.

V gene: TRBV18
J gene: TRBJ2-7
clone size: .
D gene: TRBD2
CDR3 DNA: TGTGCCAGCTCACCGGAACTAGCGACTACCTACGAGCAGTACTTC
CDR3 protein: CASSPELATTYEQYF

V gene: TRBV5-6
J gene: TRBJ2-7
clone size: .
D gene: TRBD2
CDR3 DNA: TGTGCCAGCAGCTTTGGGAGCGGGAGAGATTACGAGCAGTACTTC
CDR3 protein: CASSFGSGRDYEQYF

V gene: TRBV5-1
J gene: TRBJ2-2
clone size: .
D gene: TRBD2
CDR3 DNA: TGCGCCACCTCCGGGGGGGCCGCGAACACCGGGGAGCTGTTTTTT
CDR3 protein: CATSGGAANTGELFF

V gene: TRBV6-5
J gene: TRBJ1-1
clone size: .
D gene: TRBD1
CDR3 DNA: TGTGCCAGCAAACGGGACAGGGGGACTTTCTTT
CDR3 protein: CASKRDRGTFF

V gene: TRBV7-6
J gene: TRBJ2-2
clone size: .
D gene: .
CDR3 DNA: TGTGCCAGCAGCTTAGAGTGGAGCGGGTCCAACACCGGGGAGCTGTTTTTT
CDR3 protein: CASSLEWSGSNTGELFF

V gene: TRBV27
J gene: TRBJ2-7
clone size: .
D gene: TRBD2
CDR3 DNA: TGTGCCAGCTCACACGGGGCGGGAGGAGTCTACGAGCAGTACTTC
CDR3 protein: CASSHGAGGVYEQYF

V gene: TRBV6-5
J gene: TRBJ2-7
clone size: .
D gene: TRBD1
CDR3 DNA: TGTGCCAGCAGCAAGACAGGGGCAAGCTCCTACGAGCAGTACTTC
CDR3 protein: CASSKTGASSYEQYF

V gene: TRBV10-3
J gene: TRBJ2-3
clone size: few
D gene: .
CDR3 DNA: TGTGCCATCTCGAGCACAGATACGCAGTATTTT
CDR3 protein: CAISSTDTQYF

V gene: TRBV7-2
J gene: TRBJ2-7
clone size: .
D gene: TRBD2
CDR3 DNA: TGTGCCAGCAGCTTAGGGGGGGGTTCCTACGAGCAGTACTTC
CDR3 protein: CASSLGGGSYEQYF

V gene: TRBV6-6
J gene: TRBJ2-1
clone size: few
D gene: TRBD2
CDR3 DNA: TGTGCCAGCAGCCTAGCGGGAGAAGTCAATGAGCAGTTCTTC
CDR3 protein: CASSLAGEVNEQFF

V gene: TRBV6-5
J gene: TRBJ2-1
clone size: .
D gene: TRBD1
CDR3 DNA: TGTGCCAGCAGTTACTCGGGACAGGAGCAGTTCTTC
CDR3 protein: CASSYSGQEQFF

V gene: TRBV7-9
J gene: TRBJ2-7
clone size: .
D gene: .
CDR3 DNA: TGTGCCAGCAGCGTTGGGACTCTGGAGCAGTACTTC
CDR3 protein: CASSVGTLEQYF

V gene: TRBV28
J gene: TRBJ1-2
clone size: .
D gene: .
CDR3 DNA: TGTGCCAGCAGTCGACCGGACAGTGCGATGGGCTATGGCTACACCTTC
CDR3 protein: CASSRPDSAMGYGYTF

V gene: TRBV19
J gene: TRBJ1-1
clone size: .
D gene: TRBD1
CDR3 DNA: TGTGCCACTAAGGACAGGGAAGAAGTCGCTGAAGCTTTCTTT
CDR3 protein: CATKDREEVAEAFF

V gene: TRBV10-3
J gene: TRBJ2-7
clone size: .
D gene: .
CDR3 DNA: TGTGCCATCAGTGAGTTGCAGGGCTCCTTTTACGAGCAGTACTTC
CDR3 protein: CAISELQGSFYEQYF

V gene: TRBV28
J gene: TRBJ2-2
clone size: few
D gene: TRBD2
CDR3 DNA: TGTGCCAGCAGTAAGAGCGGGAGCCTTCAGGAAGGGGAGCTGTTTTTT
CDR3 protein: CASSKSGSLQEGELFF

V gene: TRBV28
J gene: TRBJ1-1
clone size: .
D gene: .
CDR3 DNA: TGTGCCAGCAAGGCAGGGAGGACTGAAGCTTTCTTT
CDR3 protein: CASKAGRTEAFF

V gene: TRBV9
J gene: TRBJ2-2
clone size: .
D gene: .
CDR3 DNA: TGTGCCAGCAGCGTTCAAGAAGTCGCGGCCGGGGAGCTGTTTTTT
CDR3 protein: CASSVQEVAAGELFF

V gene: TRBV19
J gene: TRBJ1-5
clone size: .
D gene: TRBD1
CDR3 DNA: TGTGCCAGTAGCCCATCCGGGACAGAAAGCAATCAGCCCCAGCATTTT
CDR3 protein: CASSPSGTESNQPQHF

V gene: TRBV9
J gene: TRBJ2-7
clone size: .
D gene: .
CDR3 DNA: TGTGCCAGCAGCGTGGATAGTGGAGGACGGTACTACGAGCAGTACTTC
CDR3 protein: CASSVDSGGRYYEQYF

V gene: TRBV4-3
J gene: TRBJ2-1
clone size: .
D gene: .
CDR3 DNA: TGCGCCAGCAGCCAATATCGGAGCTCCTACAATGAGCAGTTCTTC
CDR3 protein: CASSQYRSSYNEQFF

V gene: TRBV14
J gene: TRBJ2-3
clone size: .
D gene: .
CDR3 DNA: TGTGCCGCACTTGGCGGTTACACAGATACGCAGTATTTT
CDR3 protein: CAALGGYTDTQYF

V gene: TRBV9
J gene: TRBJ2-5
clone size: .
D gene: .
CDR3 DNA: TGTGCCAGCAGCGTAGAAGGACTACTAGGCGGGGAGACCCAGTACTTC
CDR3 protein: CASSVEGLLGGETQYF

V gene: TRBV6-5
J gene: TRBJ1-2
clone size: .
D gene: TRBD1
CDR3 DNA: TGTGCGACGTCGGGACAGAATAACTATGGCTACACCTTC
CDR3 protein: CATSGQNNYGYTF

V gene: TRBV7-9
J gene: TRBJ2-1
clone size: .
D gene: .
CDR3 DNA: TGTGCCAGCAGCCCGGGACTGAAGACCGACAATGAGCAGTTCTTC
CDR3 protein: CASSPGLKTDNEQFF

V gene: TRBV19
J gene: TRBJ2-4
clone size: .
D gene: TRBD2
CDR3 DNA: TGTGCCAGTAGTTGGGTGGGGGGGGACCAGACCTACTTC
CDR3 protein: CASSWVGGDQTYF

V gene: TRBV9
J gene: TRBJ2-1
clone size: once
D gene: TRBD2
CDR3 DNA: TGTGCCAGCAGCGATGTATCTAGCGGGATCAATGAGCAGTTCTTC
CDR3 protein: CASSDVSSGINEQFF

V gene: TRBV4-1
J gene: TRBJ1-2
clone size: .
D gene: TRBD1
CDR3 DNA: TGCGCCAGCAGACCTAACAGGGGGCCTTCCTATGGCTACACCTTC
CDR3 protein: CASRPNRGPSYGYTF

V gene: TRBV7-2
J gene: TRBJ2-7
clone size: .
D gene: .
CDR3 DNA: TGTGCCAGCAGCTTAGAACTGACCTACGAGCAGTACTTC
CDR3 protein: CASSLELTYEQYF

V gene: TRBV30
J gene: TRBJ1-6
clone size: .
D gene: TRBD1
CDR3 DNA: TGTGCCTGGATCGGGACAGGGGCGGGATCACCCCTCCACTTT
CDR3 protein: CAWIGTGAGSPLHF

V gene: TRBV7-9
J gene: TRBJ2-7
clone size: .
D gene: .
CDR3 DNA: TGTTCCAGCAGCCGGAGAGATTACGAGCAGTACTTC
CDR3 protein: CSSSRRDYEQYF

V gene: TRBV7-2
J gene: TRBJ2-7
clone size: .
D gene: TRBD2
CDR3 DNA: TGTGCCAGCACCCCAGGAGGGCTAGCGGGTCCAATGGGCTTC
CDR3 protein: CASTPGGLAGPMGF

V gene: TRBV7-2
J gene: TRBJ2-1
clone size: once
D gene: TRBD1
CDR3 DNA: TGTGCCAGCACCCTCCCACCGGACAGGGGCATCGATGAGCAGTTCTTC
CDR3 protein: CASTLPPDRGIDEQFF

V gene: TRBV7-2
J gene: TRBJ2-1
clone size: .
D gene: .
CDR3 DNA: TGTGCCAGCAGCCTAAGCCTCAGGGGATACAATGAGCAGTTCTTC
CDR3 protein: CASSLSLRGYNEQFF

V gene: TRBV7-2
J gene: TRBJ2-1
clone size: .
D gene: TRBD2
CDR3 DNA: TGTGCCAGCAGCCCGCGGGAGCGAGACTACAATGAGCAGTTCTTC
CDR3 protein: CASSPRERDYNEQFF

V gene: TRBV11-2
J gene: TRBJ1-2
clone size: .
D gene: TRBD1
CDR3 DNA: TGTGCCAGCAGCTTAGCGTGGGACAGCGGCTACACCTTC
CDR3 protein: CASSLAWDSGYTF

V gene: TRBV6-4
J gene: TRBJ2-1
clone size: .
D gene: TRBD2
CDR3 DNA: TGTGCCAGCAGTGTAGTTAGCGGGAGCTCCTATGAGCAGTTCTTC
CDR3 protein: CASSVVSGSSYEQFF

V gene: TRBV19
J gene: TRBJ1-5
clone size: .
D gene: .
CDR3 DNA: TGTGCCAGTAGTATAGTGGGGGGGCTGGAGCCCCAGCATTTT
CDR3 protein: CASSIVGGLEPQHF

V gene: TRBV4-1
J gene: TRBJ2-7
clone size: .
D gene: .
CDR3 DNA: TGCGCCAGCAGCCGTACAGGAGCGGGCGAGCAGTACTTC
CDR3 protein: CASSRTGAGEQYF

V gene: TRBV7-9
J gene: TRBJ2-1
clone size: .
D gene: TRBD2
CDR3 DNA: TGTGCCAGCAGCCTTGCTAGCGGGATACCACTCGGCTACAATGAGCAGTTCTTC
CDR3 protein: CASSLASGIPLGYNEQFF

V gene: TRBV30
J gene: TRBJ2-1
clone size: .
D gene: TRBD2
CDR3 DNA: TGTGCCTGGAGGAGCGGGAGGGCCTACAATGAGCAGTTCTTC
CDR3 protein: CAWRSGRAYNEQFF

V gene: TRBV7-9
J gene: TRBJ2-7
clone size: .
D gene: TRBD1
CDR3 DNA: TGTGCCAGCACCACCCGGGACAGGGGTTTTGCCGAGCAGTACTTC
CDR3 protein: CASTTRDRGFAEQYF

V gene: TRBV7-2
J gene: TRBJ2-1
clone size: .
D gene: .
CDR3 DNA: TGTGCCAGCAGCTTACCTCTTCCCCTACATGAGCAGTTCTTC
CDR3 protein: CASSLPLPLHEQFF

V gene: TRBV19
J gene: TRBJ2-3
clone size: .
D gene: TRBD1
CDR3 DNA: TGTGCCAGTCGTAGGACAGGGGCGACAGATACGCAGTATTTT
CDR3 protein: CASRRTGATDTQYF

V gene: TRBV6-1
J gene: TRBJ2-2
clone size: few
D gene: TRBD2
CDR3 DNA: TGTGCCAGCACCCCAGGTAGCGGGAGTCCCGGGGAGCTGTTTTTT
CDR3 protein: CASTPGSGSPGELFF

V gene: TRBV7-2
J gene: TRBJ1-5
clone size: .
D gene: .
CDR3 DNA: TGTGCCAGCAGCTTAGCGGCAGTTAGCAATCAGCCCCAGCATTTT
CDR3 protein: CASSLAAVSNQPQHF

V gene: TRBV18
J gene: TRBJ1-5
clone size: few
D gene: TRBD1
CDR3 DNA: TGTGCCAGCTCACCACCAGGACAGGGGGGTCAGCCCCAGCATTTT
CDR3 protein: CASSPPGQGGQPQHF

V gene: TRBV7-6
J gene: TRBJ2-7
clone size: .
D gene: TRBD2
CDR3 DNA: TGTGCCAGCAGCTTAGAGCGGGGGACATTCAGCTCCTACGAGCAGTACTTC
CDR3 protein: CASSLERGTFSSYEQYF

V gene: TRBV6-1
J gene: TRBJ2-7
clone size: .
D gene: .
CDR3 DNA: TGTGCCAGCAGTGAACACTCAGGAATCTACGAGCAGTACTTC
CDR3 protein: CASSEHSGIYEQYF

V gene: TRBV7-9
J gene: TRBJ2-1
clone size: few
D gene: TRBD2
CDR3 DNA: TGTGCCAGCAGCCGGTCGGGACTAGCGGGAGTTAATGAGCAGTTCTTC
CDR3 protein: CASSRSGLAGVNEQFF

V gene: TRBV30
J gene: TRBJ2-1
clone size: .
D gene: TRBD2
CDR3 DNA: TGTGCCTGGACGGGGGGGCTAGACTACAATGAGCAGTTCTTC
CDR3 protein: CAWTGGLDYNEQFF

V gene: TRBV2
J gene: TRBJ1-2
clone size: .
D gene: .
CDR3 DNA: TGTGCCAGCAGCGAAGGGGCAGGGGACTATGGCTACACCTTC
CDR3 protein: CASSEGAGDYGYTF

V gene: TRBV14
J gene: TRBJ2-5
clone size: .
D gene: TRBD1
CDR3 DNA: TGTGCCAGCACCCGACAGGGCCAAGAGACCCAGTACTTC
CDR3 protein: CASTRQGQETQYF

V gene: TRBV19
J gene: TRBJ1-2
clone size: .
D gene: TRBD1
CDR3 DNA: TGTGCCAGTAGCCCGGGCAGGGGGAATAACTATGGCTACACCTTC
CDR3 protein: CASSPGRGNNYGYTF

V gene: TRBV4-1
J gene: TRBJ2-5
clone size: .
D gene: TRBD2
CDR3 DNA: TGCGCCAGCAGCCCTACAGCGGGAAGCGAGACCCAGTACTTC
CDR3 protein: CASSPTAGSETQYF

V gene: TRBV28
J gene: TRBJ2-1
clone size: .
D gene: .
CDR3 DNA: TGTGCCAGCAGTTGGTACGGAGGTGGGAATGAGCAGTTCTTC
CDR3 protein: CASSWYGGGNEQFF

V gene: TRBV7-2
J gene: TRBJ2-7
clone size: .
D gene: .
CDR3 DNA: TGTGCCAGCAGCCCCCCTTGGCGGAACTCCTACGAGCAGTACTTC
CDR3 protein: CASSPPWRNSYEQYF

V gene: TRBV7-9
J gene: TRBJ2-7
clone size: .
D gene: .
CDR3 DNA: TGTGCCAGCAGCTCACAGGGAGTCCTCTACGAGCAGTACTTC
CDR3 protein: CASSSQGVLYEQYF

V gene: TRBV7-8
J gene: TRBJ1-1
clone size: .
D gene: .
CDR3 DNA: TGTGCCAGCAGCTTATCGCGGGGCACTGAAGCTTTCTTT
CDR3 protein: CASSLSRGTEAFF

V gene: TRBV27
J gene: TRBJ2-2
clone size: few
D gene: TRBD2
CDR3 DNA: TGTGCCAGCAGATCCCTAGCGGGAGGGTCCGGGGAGCTGTTTTTT
CDR3 protein: CASRSLAGGSGELFF